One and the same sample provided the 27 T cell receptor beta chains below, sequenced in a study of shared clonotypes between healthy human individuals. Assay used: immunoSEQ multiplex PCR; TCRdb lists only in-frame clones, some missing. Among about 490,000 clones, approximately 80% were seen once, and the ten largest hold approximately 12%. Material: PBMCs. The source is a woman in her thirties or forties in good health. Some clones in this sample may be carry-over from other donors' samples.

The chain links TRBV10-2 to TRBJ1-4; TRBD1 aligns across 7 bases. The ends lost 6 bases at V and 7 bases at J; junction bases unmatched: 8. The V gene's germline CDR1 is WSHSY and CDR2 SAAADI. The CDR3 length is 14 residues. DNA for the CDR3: TGCGCCAGCAGAAGCGACAGGGTCGTTGAAAAACTGTTTTTT. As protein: CASRSDRVVEKLFF.

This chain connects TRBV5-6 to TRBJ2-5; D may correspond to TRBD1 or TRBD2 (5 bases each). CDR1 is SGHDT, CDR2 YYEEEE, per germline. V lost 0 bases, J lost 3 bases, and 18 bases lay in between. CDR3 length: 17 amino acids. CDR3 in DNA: TGTGCCAGCAGCTTGGCCGCTGGGACCGACGCAAAAGAGACCCAGTACTTC. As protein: CASSLAAGTDAKETQYF.

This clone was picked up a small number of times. The CDR3 DNA sequence: TGTGCCAGCTCACCACCATCAGGGAACACTGAAGCTTTCTTT. Its protein is CASSPPSGNTEAFF. The chain couples TRBV18 to TRBJ1-1; the D is unclear. The CDR3 sequence is 14 residues long. V was pared by 0 bases and J by 1 base, with 6 bases between. Germline values: CDR1 KGHSH, CDR2 LQKENI.

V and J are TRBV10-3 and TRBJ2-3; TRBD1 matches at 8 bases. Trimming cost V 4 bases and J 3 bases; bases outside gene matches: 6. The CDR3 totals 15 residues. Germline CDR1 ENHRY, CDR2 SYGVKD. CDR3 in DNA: TGTGCCATCAGTGGGAGAGGACAGGGTACAGATACGCAGTATTTT. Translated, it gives CAISGRGQGTDTQYF.

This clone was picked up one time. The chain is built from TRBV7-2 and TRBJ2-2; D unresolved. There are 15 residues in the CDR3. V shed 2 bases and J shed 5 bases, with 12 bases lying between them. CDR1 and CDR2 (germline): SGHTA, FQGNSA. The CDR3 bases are TGTGCCAGCAGCTTACTCCCCCTGATAACCGGGGAGCTGTTTTTT. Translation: CASSLLPLITGELFF.

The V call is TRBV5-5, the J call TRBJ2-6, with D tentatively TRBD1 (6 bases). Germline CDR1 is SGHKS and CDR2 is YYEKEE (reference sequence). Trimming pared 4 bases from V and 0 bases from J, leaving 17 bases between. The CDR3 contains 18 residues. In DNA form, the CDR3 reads TGTGCCAGCAGCCACGACGAGACAGGCCACTCTGGGGCCAACGTCCTGACTTTC. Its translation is CASSHDETGHSGANVLTF.

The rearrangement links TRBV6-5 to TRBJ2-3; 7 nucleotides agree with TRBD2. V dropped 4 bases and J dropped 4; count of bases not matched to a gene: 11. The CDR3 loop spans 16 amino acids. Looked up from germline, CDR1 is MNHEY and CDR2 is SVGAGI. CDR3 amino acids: CASSSVFAGESDTQYF. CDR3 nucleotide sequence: TGTGCCAGCAGTTCCGTTTTTGCGGGAGAGTCAGATACGCAGTATTTT.

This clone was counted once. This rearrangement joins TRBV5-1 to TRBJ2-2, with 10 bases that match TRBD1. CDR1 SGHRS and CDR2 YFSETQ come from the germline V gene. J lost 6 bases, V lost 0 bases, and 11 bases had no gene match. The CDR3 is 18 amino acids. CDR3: CASSLVPPGQGSAGELFF. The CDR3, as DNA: TGCGCCAGCAGCTTGGTACCGCCGGGACAGGGGTCGGCCGGGGAGCTGTTTTTT. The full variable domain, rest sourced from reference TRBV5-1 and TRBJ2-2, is KAGVTQTPRYLIKTRGQQVTLSCSPISGHRSVSWYQQTPGQGLQFLFEYFSETQRNKGNFPGRFSGRQFSNSRSEMNVSTLELGDSALYLCASSLVPPGQGSAGELFFGEGSRLTVL.

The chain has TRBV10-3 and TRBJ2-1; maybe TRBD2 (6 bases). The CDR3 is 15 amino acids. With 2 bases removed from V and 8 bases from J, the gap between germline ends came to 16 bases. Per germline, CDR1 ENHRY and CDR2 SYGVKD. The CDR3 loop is CAISEIREMLDEQFF. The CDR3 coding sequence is TGTGCCATCAGTGAGATTCGGGAGATGCTCGATGAGCAGTTCTTC.

CDR3 sequence reads: CASSLEGLREETQYF. The CDR3 DNA is TGTGCCAGCAGCTTAGAGGGGCTTCGGGAAGAGACCCAGTACTTC. This sequence joins TRBV7-2 and TRBJ2-5; TRBD1 might be the D (5 bases). Germline lookup yields CDR1 SGHTA and CDR2 FQGNSA. The CDR3 consists of 15 residues. Trimming removed 1 base at V and 3 bases at J, with 12 bases between. The variable domain in full, completed from reference TRBV7-2 and TRBJ2-5, reads GAGVSQSPSNKVTEKGKDVELRCDPISGHTALYWYRQSLGQGLEFLIYFQGNSAPDKSGLPSDRFSAERTGGSVSTLTIQRTQQEDSAVYLCASSLEGLREETQYFGPGTRLLVL.

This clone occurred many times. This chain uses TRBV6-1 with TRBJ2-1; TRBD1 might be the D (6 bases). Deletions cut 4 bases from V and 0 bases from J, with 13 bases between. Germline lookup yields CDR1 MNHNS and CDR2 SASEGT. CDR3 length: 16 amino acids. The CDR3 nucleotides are TGTGCCAGCAGTGTTCGAGAGGACAGCTCCTACAATGAGCAGTTCTTC. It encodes CASSVREDSSYNEQFF.

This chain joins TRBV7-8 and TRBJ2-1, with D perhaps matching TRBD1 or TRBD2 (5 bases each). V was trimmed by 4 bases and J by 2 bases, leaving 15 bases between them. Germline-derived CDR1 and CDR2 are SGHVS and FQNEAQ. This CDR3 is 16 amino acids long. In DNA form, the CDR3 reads TGTGCCAGCAGCTCTTATCGGGGCGCAGCCTACAATGAGCAGTTCTTC. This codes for CASSSYRGAAYNEQFF.

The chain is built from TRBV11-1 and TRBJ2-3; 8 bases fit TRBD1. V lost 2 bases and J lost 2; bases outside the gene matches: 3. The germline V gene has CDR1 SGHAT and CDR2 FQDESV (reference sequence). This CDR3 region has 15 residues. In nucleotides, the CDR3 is TGTGCCAGCAGCTTACCGGGACAGGCCACAGATACGCAGTATTTT. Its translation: CASSLPGQATDTQYF.

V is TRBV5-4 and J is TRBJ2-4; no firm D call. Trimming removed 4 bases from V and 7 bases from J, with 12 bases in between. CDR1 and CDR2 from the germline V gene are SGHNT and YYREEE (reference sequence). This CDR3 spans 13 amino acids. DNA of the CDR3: TGTGCCAGCAGCCTCACTCCACGGAACATTCAGTACTTC. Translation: CASSLTPRNIQYF.

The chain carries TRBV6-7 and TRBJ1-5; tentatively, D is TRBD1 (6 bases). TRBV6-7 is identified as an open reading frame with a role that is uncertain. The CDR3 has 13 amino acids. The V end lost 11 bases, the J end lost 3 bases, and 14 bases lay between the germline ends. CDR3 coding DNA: TGTGCCTGCCGGGACAAGGTCAATCAGCCCCAGCATTTT. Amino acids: CACRDKVNQPQHF.

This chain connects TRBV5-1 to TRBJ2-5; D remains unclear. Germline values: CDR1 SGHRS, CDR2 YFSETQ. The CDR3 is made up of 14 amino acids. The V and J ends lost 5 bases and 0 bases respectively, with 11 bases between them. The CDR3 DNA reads TGCGCCAGCAGTAATCTAGGAAACCAAGAGACCCAGTACTTC. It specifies CASSNLGNQETQYF.

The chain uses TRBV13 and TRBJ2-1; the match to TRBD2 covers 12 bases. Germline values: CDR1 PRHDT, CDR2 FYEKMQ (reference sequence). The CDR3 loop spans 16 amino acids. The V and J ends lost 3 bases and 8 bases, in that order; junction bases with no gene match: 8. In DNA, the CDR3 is TGTGCCAGCAGCTTCACTGGACTAGCGGGACGGGATGAGCAGTTCTTC. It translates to CASSFTGLAGRDEQFF.

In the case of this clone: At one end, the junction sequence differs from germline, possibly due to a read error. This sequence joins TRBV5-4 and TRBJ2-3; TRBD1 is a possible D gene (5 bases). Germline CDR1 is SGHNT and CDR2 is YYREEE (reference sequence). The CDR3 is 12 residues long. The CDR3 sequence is CASSFETDTQYF. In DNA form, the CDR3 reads TGTGCCAGCAGCTTCGAGACAGACACGCAGTATTTT.

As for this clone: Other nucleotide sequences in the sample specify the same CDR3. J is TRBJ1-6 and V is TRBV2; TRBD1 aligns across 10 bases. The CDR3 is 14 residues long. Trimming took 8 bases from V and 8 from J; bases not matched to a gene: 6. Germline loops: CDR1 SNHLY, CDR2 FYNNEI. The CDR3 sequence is CASSRDRGYSPLHF. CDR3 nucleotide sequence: TGTGCCAGCTCCAGGGACAGGGGCTATTCACCCCTCCACTTT.

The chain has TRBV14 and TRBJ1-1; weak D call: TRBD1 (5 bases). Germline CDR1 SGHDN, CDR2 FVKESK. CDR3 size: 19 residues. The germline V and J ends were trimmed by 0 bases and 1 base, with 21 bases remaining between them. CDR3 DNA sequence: TGTGCCAGCAGCCAAGATATCGCGGGGGATTTTCAAAGGAACACTGAAGCTTTCTTT. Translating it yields CASSQDIAGDFQRNTEAFF.

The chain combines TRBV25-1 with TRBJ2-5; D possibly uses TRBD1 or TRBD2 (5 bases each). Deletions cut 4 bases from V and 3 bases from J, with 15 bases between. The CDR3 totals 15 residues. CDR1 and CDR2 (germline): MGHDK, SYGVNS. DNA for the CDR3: TGTGCCAGCAGTGGGGCCGGGACCGGGGAAGAGACCCAGTACTTC. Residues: CASSGAGTGEETQYF.

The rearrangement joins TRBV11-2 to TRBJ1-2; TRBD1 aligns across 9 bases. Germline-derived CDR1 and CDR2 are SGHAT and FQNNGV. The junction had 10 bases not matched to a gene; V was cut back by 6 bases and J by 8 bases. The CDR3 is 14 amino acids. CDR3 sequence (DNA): TGTGCCAGCAGTCGTAGCGGGACAGGGAGCGGCTACACCTTC. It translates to CASSRSGTGSGYTF. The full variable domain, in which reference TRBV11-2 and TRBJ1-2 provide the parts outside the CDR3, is EAGVAQSPRYKIIEKRQSVAFWCNPISGHATLYWYQQILGQGPKLLIQFQNNGVVDDSQLPKDRFSAERLKGVDSTLKIQPAKLEDSAVYLCASSRSGTGSGYTFGSGTRLTVV.

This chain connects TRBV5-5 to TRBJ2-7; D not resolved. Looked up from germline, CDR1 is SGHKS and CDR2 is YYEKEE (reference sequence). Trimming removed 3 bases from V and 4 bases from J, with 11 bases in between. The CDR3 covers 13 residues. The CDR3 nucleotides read TGTGCCAGCAGCTACGAATGGCGGTACGAGCAGTACTTC. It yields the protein CASSYEWRYEQYF. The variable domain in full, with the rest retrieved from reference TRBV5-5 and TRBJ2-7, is DAGVTQSPTHLIKTRGQQVTLRCSPISGHKSVSWYQQVLGQGPQFIFQYYEKEERGRGNFPDRFSARQFPNYSSELNVNALLLGDSALYLCASSYEWRYEQYFGPGTRLTVT.

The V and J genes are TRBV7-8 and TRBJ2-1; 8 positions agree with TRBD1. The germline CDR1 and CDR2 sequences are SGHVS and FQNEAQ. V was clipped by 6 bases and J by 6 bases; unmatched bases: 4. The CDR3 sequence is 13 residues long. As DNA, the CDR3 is TGTGCCAGCAGACTGGACAGGGCCAATGAGCAGTTCTTC. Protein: CASRLDRANEQFF.

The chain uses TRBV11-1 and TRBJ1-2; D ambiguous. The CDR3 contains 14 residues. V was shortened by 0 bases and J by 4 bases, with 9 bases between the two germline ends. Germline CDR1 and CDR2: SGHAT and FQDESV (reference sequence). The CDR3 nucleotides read TGTGCCAGCAGCTTAGCCCGTCTGGCCTATGGCTACACCTTC. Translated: CASSLARLAYGYTF.

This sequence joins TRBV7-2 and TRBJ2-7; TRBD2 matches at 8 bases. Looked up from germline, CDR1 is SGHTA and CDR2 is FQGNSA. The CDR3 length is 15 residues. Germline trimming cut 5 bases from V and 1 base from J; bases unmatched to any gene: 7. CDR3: CASSLSGMVSYEQYF. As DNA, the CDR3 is TGTGCCAGCAGCCTTAGCGGGATGGTATCCTACGAGCAGTACTTC.

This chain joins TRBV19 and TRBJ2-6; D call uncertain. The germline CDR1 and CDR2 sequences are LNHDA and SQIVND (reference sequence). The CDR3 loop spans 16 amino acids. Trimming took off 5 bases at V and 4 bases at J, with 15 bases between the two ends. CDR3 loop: CASSSRASWGANVLTF. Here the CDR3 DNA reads TGTGCCAGTAGTTCCCGGGCCTCCTGGGGGGCCAACGTCCTGACTTTC.